The 21 T cell receptor beta chains below were found in one sample sequenced in a study of shared clonotypes between healthy human individuals. Assay: immunoSEQ multiplex PCR; the TCRdb copy retains only in-frame clones and omits some. This table holds 100,000 to 120,000 clones, 65% to 75% found once. The sample taken for sequencing was memory CD8+ T cells sorted from blood. Subset meaning: CD45RO+ cells pooled with CCR7-negative TemRA cells. These receptors all stem from a woman in her 30s in good health.

This clone was detected only once. The genes are TRBV7-6 and TRBJ2-7; D call uncertain. V was cut by 0 bases and J by 5 bases, with 5 bases left in between. There are 12 residues in the CDR3. CDR1 is SGHVS, CDR2 FNYEAQ, per germline. CDR3 coding DNA: TGTGCCAGCAGCTTAGCCGTAAACGAGCAGTACTTC. It translates to CASSLAVNEQYF. Using reference TRBV7-6 and TRBJ2-7 for the parts outside the CDR3, the full variable domain is GAGVSQSPRYKVTKRGQDVALRCDPISGHVSLYWYRQALGQGPEFLTYFNYEAQQDKSGLPNDRFSAERPEGSISTLTIQRTEQRDSAMYRCASSLAVNEQYFGPGTRLTVT.

This chain links TRBV6-4 with TRBJ2-3; D gene unclear. V was shortened by 2 bases and J by 6 bases, with 6 bases between the two germline ends. The germline V gene has CDR1 MRHNA and CDR2 SNTAGT. This CDR3 is 12 amino acids long. CDR3 residues: CASSDKRDTQYF. The CDR3 nucleotides are TGTGCCAGCAGTGACAAGAGGGATACGCAGTATTTT.

This clone was found a few times. The chain links TRBV29-1 to TRBJ1-3, with D tentatively TRBD1 (5 bases). Germline-derived CDR1 and CDR2 are SQVTM and ANQGSEA. V lost 2 bases to trimming and J lost 0 bases, with 8 bases between them. The CDR3 consists of 14 residues. The CDR3 nucleotides read TGCAGCGTTGAATTTGGGACCTCTGGAAACACCATATATTTT. Protein product: CSVEFGTSGNTIYF. The variable domain in full, with the rest retrieved from reference TRBV29-1 and TRBJ1-3, is SAVISQKPSRDICQRGTSLTIQCQVDSQVTMMFWYRQQPGQSLTLIATANQGSEATYESGFVIDKFPISRPNLTFSTLTVSNMSPEDSSIYLCSVEFGTSGNTIYFGEGSWLTVV.

The V and J genes are TRBV7-8 and TRBJ1-5, with D tentatively TRBD1 (5 bases). The germline V and J ends were trimmed by 7 bases and 2 bases, with 12 bases remaining between them. The length of the CDR3 is 14 residues. Germline V gene data show CDR1 as SGHVS and CDR2 as FQNEAQ. The CDR3 DNA follows: TGTGCCAGCACCGGGACGGCAGGCAATCAGCCCCAGCATTTT. As protein: CASTGTAGNQPQHF.

The gene calls are TRBV14 and TRBJ2-1; D might be TRBD1 (6 bases). V was cut by 1 base and J by 2 bases, with 12 bases left in between. CDR3 length: 16 residues. CDR1 and CDR2 from the germline V gene are SGHDN and FVKESK. The CDR3 DNA sequence: TGTGCCAGCAGCCAAGTTTTACAGGGACCCTACAATGAGCAGTTCTTC. Its protein is CASSQVLQGPYNEQFF. Full variable domain (rest looked up from reference TRBV14 and TRBJ2-1): EAGVTQFPSHSVIEKGQTVTLRCDPISGHDNLYWYRRVMGKEIKFLLHFVKESKQDESGMPNNRFLAERTGGTYSTLKVQPAELEDSGVYFCASSQVLQGPYNEQFFGPGTRLTVL.

This rearrangement joins TRBV29-1 to TRBJ2-5; weak D call: TRBD1 (6 bases). Gene TRBJ2-7 matches the end of the DNA better, so the J call may be wrong. There are 14 residues in the CDR3. Germline V gives CDR1 SQVTM, CDR2 ANQGSEA. The CDR3 DNA is TGCAGCGCAGTGGATACAGGGAGAAACTACGAGCAGTACTTC. Translated, it gives CSAVDTGRNYEQYF.

The chain is built from TRBV6-4 and TRBJ2-1; maybe TRBD2 (5 bases). This CDR3 is built from 13 residues. CDR1 and CDR2 (germline): MRHNA, SNTAGT. V gave up 4 bases and J gave up 6 bases, with 10 bases separating them. The CDR3 region has the DNA TGTGCCAGCAGTGCCGGGGATGCCAATGAGCAGTTCTTC. This encodes CASSAGDANEQFF.

The chain has TRBV7-9 and TRBJ2-1; 11 positions agree with TRBD2. The CDR3 covers 15 residues. The junction had 6 bases not matched to a gene; V was cut back by 2 bases and J by 9 bases. Per the germline V gene, CDR1 is SEHNR and CDR2 is FQNEAQ (reference sequence). CDR3 sequence: CASSLPSSGGREQFF. The CDR3 DNA sequence: TGTGCCAGCAGCTTACCGTCTAGCGGGGGGCGTGAGCAGTTCTTC.

The chain uses TRBV5-1 and TRBJ2-5; D is unresolved. CDR3 length: 13 residues. The V end was cut by 7 bases, the J end by 2 bases, with 12 bases between. Germline V gives CDR1 SGHRS, CDR2 YFSETQ. The CDR3 is CASSPGSQETQYF. Written as DNA, the CDR3 is TGCGCCAGCTCACCGGGCAGTCAAGAGACCCAGTACTTC.

This clone is a singleton in its sample. This sequence joins TRBV5-1 and TRBJ2-7; tentative D call: TRBD1 (5 bases). Germline CDR1 reads SGHRS; CDR2 reads YFSETQ. The CDR3 totals 13 residues. Trimming shortened V by 4 bases and J by 7 bases, and 15 bases separated the two germline ends. The CDR3 sequence: CASSKGLQGEQYF. The CDR3 DNA sequence: TGCGCCAGCAGCAAGGGTCTGCAGGGTGAGCAGTACTTC.

This chain uses TRBV13 with TRBJ1-4, with unresolved D. From germline, CDR1 is PRHDT and CDR2 FYEKMQ (reference sequence). The germline V and J ends were trimmed by 5 bases and 7 bases, with 14 bases remaining between them. The CDR3 has 14 residues. The CDR3 reads CASSRWDTGEKLFF. The CDR3 DNA reads as TGTGCCAGCAGCAGGTGGGATACGGGTGAAAAACTGTTTTTT.

V is TRBV4-1 and J is TRBJ2-5, with TRBD1 identical over 7 bases. The end of the DNA is better explained by TRBJ2-7, so the J call may be wrong. This CDR3 has 13 residues. Germline CDR1 MGHRA, CDR2 YSYEKL. CDR3 amino acids: CASSQMTGSEQYF. Written as DNA, the CDR3 is TGCGCCAGCAGCCAGATGACAGGGTCCGAGCAGTACTTC.

This clone was found once. The genes are TRBV5-4 and TRBJ1-2; TRBD1 agrees at 9 bases. The germline V gene has CDR1 SGHNT and CDR2 YYREEE (reference sequence). V dropped 3 bases and J dropped 8; count of bases not matched to a gene: 11. CDR3 length: 15 amino acids. The CDR3, as DNA: TGTGCCAGCAGCTACTCGTTGGACAGGGGAAAGGGCTACACCTTC. Protein: CASSYSLDRGKGYTF.

The V gene is TRBV10-3, the J gene TRBJ2-7, with 9 nucleotides matching TRBD2. The V segment lost 5 bases and the J segment 4 bases; nucleotides outside the gene matches: 9. The CDR3 is 15 residues long. Germline CDR1 ENHRY, CDR2 SYGVKD. CDR3 protein: CAISPIMTSGYEQYF. CDR3 coding DNA: TGTGCCATCAGTCCTATTATGACTAGCGGTTACGAGCAGTACTTC.

This chain joins TRBV19 and TRBJ2-2, with D unresolved. This CDR3 has 16 amino acids. From germline, CDR1 is LNHDA and CDR2 SQIVND (reference sequence). With 5 bases removed from V and 2 bases from J, the gap between germline ends came to 15 bases. CDR3 sequence: CASSRQTTENTGELFF. DNA of the CDR3: TGTGCCAGTAGTCGACAAACCACTGAAAACACCGGGGAGCTGTTTTTT.

V and J are TRBV18 and TRBJ1-1; D perhaps matches TRBD1 (6 bases). The CDR3 is made up of 16 amino acids. V was shortened by 3 bases and J by 2 bases, with 16 bases between the two germline ends. Germline CDR1 reads KGHSH; CDR2 reads LQKENI. The CDR3 reads CASSPTRTVGNTEAFF. The CDR3 DNA reads TGTGCCAGCTCACCCACGAGGACAGTGGGTAACACTGAAGCTTTCTTT.

The chain employs TRBV2 and TRBJ1-5, with TRBD1 as a possible D gene (5 bases). The germline V gene has CDR1 SNHLY and CDR2 FYNNEI. V dropped 8 bases and J dropped 0 bases, with 20 bases sitting between them. The length of the CDR3 is 17 residues. The CDR3 DNA is TGTGCCAGCCGGGGCAGCCTGGGGGGTTATAGCAATCAGCCCCAGCATTTT. Protein: CASRGSLGGYSNQPQHF.

This clone turned up a few times. Additional DNA sequences in this sample encode the identical CDR3. V gene TRBV7-9 combines with J gene TRBJ2-1; the D gene is possibly TRBD2 (6 bases). Between the trimmed V and J ends, which lost 5 bases and 4 bases, there was a span of 18 bases. This CDR3 region has 16 residues. Germline CDR1 is SEHNR and CDR2 is FQNEAQ (reference sequence). The CDR3 is CASSPRGGSAYNEQFF. The CDR3 DNA follows: TGTGCCAGCAGCCCGAGAGGAGGGAGTGCGTACAATGAGCAGTTCTTC.

The J gene is TRBJ2-1, the V gene TRBV19; TRBD1 agrees at 9 bases. Germline CDR1 reads LNHDA; CDR2 reads SQIVND (reference sequence). The CDR3 contains 16 residues. Trimming removed 1 base from V and 9 bases from J; junction bases left unmatched: 10. The CDR3 bases are TGTGCCAGTAGTATAGTGGGGACAGGGTCGTTTCGTGAGCAGTTCTTC. Translating gives CASSIVGTGSFREQFF.

This clone occurred once. V usage is TRBV30 and J usage is TRBJ2-7; no definite D call. The CDR3 length is 11 residues. Per the germline V gene, CDR1 is GTSNPN and CDR2 is SVGIG (reference sequence). The V gene lost 0 bases and the J gene lost 4 bases, with 4 bases spanning the gap. CDR3 in amino acids: CAWSVRYEQYF. DNA of the CDR3: TGTGCCTGGAGTGTAAGGTACGAGCAGTACTTC.

The chain couples TRBV7-8 to TRBJ1-5, with D possibly matching TRBD1 (6 bases). In germline, CDR1 is SGHVS, CDR2 FQNEAQ. This CDR3 region has 16 residues. Trimming took off 0 bases at V and 0 bases at J, with 9 bases between the two ends. The CDR3 DNA reads as TGTGCCAGCAGCTTAGCCCGGGACACTAGCAATCAGCCCCAGCATTTT. Translation: CASSLARDTSNQPQHF.